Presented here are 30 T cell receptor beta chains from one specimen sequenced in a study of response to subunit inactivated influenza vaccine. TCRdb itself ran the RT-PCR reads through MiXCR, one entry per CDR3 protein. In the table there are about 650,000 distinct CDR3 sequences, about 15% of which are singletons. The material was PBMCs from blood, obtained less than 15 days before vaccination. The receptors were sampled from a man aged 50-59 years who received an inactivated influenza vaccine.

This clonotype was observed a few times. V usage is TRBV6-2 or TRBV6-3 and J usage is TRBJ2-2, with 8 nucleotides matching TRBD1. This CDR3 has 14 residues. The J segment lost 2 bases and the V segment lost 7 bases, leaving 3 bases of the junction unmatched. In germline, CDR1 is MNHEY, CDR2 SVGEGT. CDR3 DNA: TGTGCCAGCAATGACAGGGGTAACACCGGGGAGCTGTTTTTT. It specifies CASNDRGNTGELFF.

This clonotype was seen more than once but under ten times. CDR3 in DNA: TGTGCCAGCAGCGAGGGAGCGGGAGGGAACCGCGAGCAGTACTTC. This translates into CASSEGAGGNREQYF. V usage is TRBV9 and J usage is TRBJ2-7, with 10 positions matching TRBD2. This CDR3 comprises 15 residues. V shed 3 bases and J 6 bases; nucleotides not matched to a gene: 9. From germline, CDR1 is SGDLS and CDR2 YYNGEE.

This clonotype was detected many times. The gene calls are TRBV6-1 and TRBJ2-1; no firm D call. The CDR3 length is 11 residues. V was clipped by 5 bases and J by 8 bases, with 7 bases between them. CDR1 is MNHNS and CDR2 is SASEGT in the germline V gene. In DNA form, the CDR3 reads TGTGCCAGCAGTACGGGTTATGAGCAGTTCTTC. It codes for CASSTGYEQFF.

The CDR3 region is CASSPPWVGGATYEQYF. Written as DNA, the CDR3 is TGTGCCAGCTCACCACCGTGGGTAGGCGGGGCCACCTACGAGCAGTACTTC. The V call is TRBV18, the J call TRBJ2-7; a possible D gene is TRBD2 (6 bases). V lost 0 bases and J lost 2, with 17 bases in between. Germline CDR1 reads KGHSH; CDR2 reads LQKENI. The CDR3 has 17 residues.

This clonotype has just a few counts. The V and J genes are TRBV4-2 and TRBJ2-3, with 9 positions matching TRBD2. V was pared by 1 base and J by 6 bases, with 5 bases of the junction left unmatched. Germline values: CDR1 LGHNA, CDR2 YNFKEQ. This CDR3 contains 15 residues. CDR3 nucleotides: TGTGCCAGCAGCCAAGGATCTAGCGGGATGGATACGCAGTATTTT. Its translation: CASSQGSSGMDTQYF.

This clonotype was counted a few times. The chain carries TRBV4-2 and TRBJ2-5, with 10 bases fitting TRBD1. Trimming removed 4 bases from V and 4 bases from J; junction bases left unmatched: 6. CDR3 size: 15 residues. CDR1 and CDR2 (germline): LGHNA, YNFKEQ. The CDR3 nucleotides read TGTGCCAGCAGCCCCCGGGACAGGGGTTTAGAGACCCAGTACTTC. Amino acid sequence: CASSPRDRGLETQYF.

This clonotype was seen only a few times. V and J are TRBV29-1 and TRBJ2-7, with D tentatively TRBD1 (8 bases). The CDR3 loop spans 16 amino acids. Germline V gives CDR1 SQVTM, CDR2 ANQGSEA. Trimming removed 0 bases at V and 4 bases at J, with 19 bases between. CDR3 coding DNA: TGCAGCGTTGAAGAAGGGGGGGCAGGGGGCTATTACGAGCAGTACTTC. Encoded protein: CSVEEGGAGGYYEQYF.

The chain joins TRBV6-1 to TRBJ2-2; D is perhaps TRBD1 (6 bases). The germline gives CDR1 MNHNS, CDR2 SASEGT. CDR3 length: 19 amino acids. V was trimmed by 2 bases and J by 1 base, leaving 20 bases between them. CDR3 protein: CASSEPTQGTGLNTGELFF. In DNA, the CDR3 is TGTGCCAGCAGTGAACCAACACAGGGTACGGGGCTGAACACCGGGGAGCTGTTTTTT.

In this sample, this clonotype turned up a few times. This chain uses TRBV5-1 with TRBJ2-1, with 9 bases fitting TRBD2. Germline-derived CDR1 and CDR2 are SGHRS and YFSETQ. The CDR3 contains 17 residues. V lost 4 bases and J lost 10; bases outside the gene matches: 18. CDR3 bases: TGCGCCAGCAGCGAGATAAGTAGGTTAGCGGGAGTAGGGGAGCAGTTCTTC. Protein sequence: CASSEISRLAGVGEQFF.

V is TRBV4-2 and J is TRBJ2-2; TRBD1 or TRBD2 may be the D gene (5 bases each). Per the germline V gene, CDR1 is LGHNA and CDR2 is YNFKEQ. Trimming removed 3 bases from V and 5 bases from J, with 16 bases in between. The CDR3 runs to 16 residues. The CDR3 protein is CASSHAGYSGTGELFF. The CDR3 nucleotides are TGTGCCAGCAGCCACGCAGGGTATTCGGGGACCGGGGAGCTGTTTTTT.

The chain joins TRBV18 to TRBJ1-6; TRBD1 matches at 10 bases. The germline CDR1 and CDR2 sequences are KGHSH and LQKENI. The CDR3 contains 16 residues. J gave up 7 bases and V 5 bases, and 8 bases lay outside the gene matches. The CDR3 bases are TGTGCCAGCTCAAGGACTTCGGACAGGGGGAATTCACCCCTCCACTTT. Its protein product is CASSRTSDRGNSPLHF.

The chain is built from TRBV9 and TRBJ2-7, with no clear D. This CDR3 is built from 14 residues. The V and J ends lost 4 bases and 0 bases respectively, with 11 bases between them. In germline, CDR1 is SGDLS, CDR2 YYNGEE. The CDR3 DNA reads TGTGCCAGCAGCCCCCAGAACAGCTCCTACGAGCAGTACTTC. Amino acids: CASSPQNSSYEQYF.

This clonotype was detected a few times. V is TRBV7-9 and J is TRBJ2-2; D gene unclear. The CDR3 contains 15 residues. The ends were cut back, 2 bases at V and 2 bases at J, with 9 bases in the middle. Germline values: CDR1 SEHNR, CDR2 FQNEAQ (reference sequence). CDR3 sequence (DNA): TGTGCCAGCAGCTTATTACAGAGCAACACCGGGGAGCTGTTTTTT. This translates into CASSLLQSNTGELFF.

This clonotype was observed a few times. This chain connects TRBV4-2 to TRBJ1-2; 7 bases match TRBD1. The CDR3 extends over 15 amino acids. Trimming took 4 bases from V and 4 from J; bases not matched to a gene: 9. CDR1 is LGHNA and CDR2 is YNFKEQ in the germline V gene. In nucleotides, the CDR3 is TGTGCCAGCAGCCTCCAGGGGGTGCCCTTCTATGGCTACACCTTC. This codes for CASSLQGVPFYGYTF.

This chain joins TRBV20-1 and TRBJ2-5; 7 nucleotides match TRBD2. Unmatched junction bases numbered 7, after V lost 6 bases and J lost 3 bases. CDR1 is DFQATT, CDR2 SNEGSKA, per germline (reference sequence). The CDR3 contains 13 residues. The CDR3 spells CSASYGTKETQYF. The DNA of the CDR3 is TGCAGTGCAAGTTACGGGACTAAAGAGACCCAGTACTTC.

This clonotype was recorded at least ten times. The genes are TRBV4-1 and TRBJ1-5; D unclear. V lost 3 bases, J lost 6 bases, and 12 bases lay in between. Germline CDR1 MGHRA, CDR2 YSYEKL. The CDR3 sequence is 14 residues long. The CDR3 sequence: CASSQVDRGQPQHF. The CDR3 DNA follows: TGCGCCAGCAGCCAGGTGGATCGGGGTCAGCCCCAGCATTTT.

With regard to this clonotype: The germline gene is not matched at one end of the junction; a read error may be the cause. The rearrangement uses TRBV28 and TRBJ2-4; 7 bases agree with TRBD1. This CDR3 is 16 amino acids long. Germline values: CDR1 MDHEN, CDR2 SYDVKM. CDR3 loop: CASSSTGERAKNIRYF. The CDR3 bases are TGTGCCAGCAGCTCTACAGGGGAAAGGGCCAAAAACATTCGGTACTTC.

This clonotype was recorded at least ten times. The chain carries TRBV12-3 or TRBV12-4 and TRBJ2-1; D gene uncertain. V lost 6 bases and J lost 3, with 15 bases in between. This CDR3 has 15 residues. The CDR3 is CASSLPTGGYNEQFF. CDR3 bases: TGTGCCAGCAGCCTACCGACCGGCGGCTACAATGAGCAGTTCTTC.

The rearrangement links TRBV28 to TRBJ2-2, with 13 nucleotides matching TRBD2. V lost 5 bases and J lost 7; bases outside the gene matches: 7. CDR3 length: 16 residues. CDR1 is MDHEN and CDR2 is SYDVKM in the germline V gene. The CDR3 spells CASSPLGLAGVGELFF. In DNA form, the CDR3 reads TGTGCCAGCAGTCCTCTTGGACTAGCGGGAGTCGGGGAGCTGTTTTTT.

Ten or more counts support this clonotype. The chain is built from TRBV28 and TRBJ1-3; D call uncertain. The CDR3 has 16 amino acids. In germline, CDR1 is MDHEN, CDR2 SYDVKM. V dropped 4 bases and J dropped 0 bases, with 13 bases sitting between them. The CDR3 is CASSSPGAYSGNTIYF. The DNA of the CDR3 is TGTGCCAGCAGTTCCCCCGGAGCCTACTCTGGAAACACCATATATTTT.

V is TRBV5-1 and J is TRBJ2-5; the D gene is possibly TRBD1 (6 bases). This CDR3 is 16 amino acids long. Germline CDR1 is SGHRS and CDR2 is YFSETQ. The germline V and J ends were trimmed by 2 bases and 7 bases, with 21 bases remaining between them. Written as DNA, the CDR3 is TGCGCCAGCAGCTTCGCAGGAAGACAGGTGGGGCCGACCCAGTACTTC. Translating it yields CASSFAGRQVGPTQYF.

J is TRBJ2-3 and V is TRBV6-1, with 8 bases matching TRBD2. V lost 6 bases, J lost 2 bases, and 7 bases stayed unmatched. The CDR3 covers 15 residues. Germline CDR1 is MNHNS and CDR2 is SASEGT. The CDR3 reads CASRERGGPTDTQYF. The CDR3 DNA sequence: TGTGCCAGCAGGGAACGGGGGGGCCCCACAGATACGCAGTATTTT.

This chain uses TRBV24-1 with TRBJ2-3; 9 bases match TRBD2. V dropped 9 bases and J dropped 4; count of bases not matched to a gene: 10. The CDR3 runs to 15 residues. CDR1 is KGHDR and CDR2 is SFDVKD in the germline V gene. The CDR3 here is CATGQREEGPDTQYF. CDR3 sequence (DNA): TGTGCCACCGGCCAGCGGGAGGAGGGCCCAGATACGCAGTATTTT.

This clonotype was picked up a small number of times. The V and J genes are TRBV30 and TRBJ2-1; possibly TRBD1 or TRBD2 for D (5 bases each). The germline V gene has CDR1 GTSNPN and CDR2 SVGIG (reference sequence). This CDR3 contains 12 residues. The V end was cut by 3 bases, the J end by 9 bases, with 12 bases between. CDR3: CAWRGTGGEQFF. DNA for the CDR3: TGTGCCTGGAGGGGAACTGGGGGTGAGCAGTTCTTC.

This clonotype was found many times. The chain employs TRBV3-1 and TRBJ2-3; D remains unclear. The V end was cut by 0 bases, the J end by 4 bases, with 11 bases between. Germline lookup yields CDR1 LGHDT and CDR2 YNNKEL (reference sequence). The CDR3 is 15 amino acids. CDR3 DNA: TGTGCCAGCAGCCAAGATCTCGTCGGTGCAGATACGCAGTATTTT. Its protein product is CASSQDLVGADTQYF.

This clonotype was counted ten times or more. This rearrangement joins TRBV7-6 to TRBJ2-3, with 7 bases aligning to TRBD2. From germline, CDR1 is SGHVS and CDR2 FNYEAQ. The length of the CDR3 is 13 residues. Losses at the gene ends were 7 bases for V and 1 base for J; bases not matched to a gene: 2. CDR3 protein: CASKRGGTDTQYF. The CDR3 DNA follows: TGTGCCAGCAAACGGGGGGGCACAGATACGCAGTATTTT.

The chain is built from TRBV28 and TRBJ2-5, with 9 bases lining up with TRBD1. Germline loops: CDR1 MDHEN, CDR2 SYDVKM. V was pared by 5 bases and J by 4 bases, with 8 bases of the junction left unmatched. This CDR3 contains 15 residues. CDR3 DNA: TGTGCCAGCAGTCAATGGGACAGGGTAGGAGAGACCCAGTACTTC. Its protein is CASSQWDRVGETQYF.

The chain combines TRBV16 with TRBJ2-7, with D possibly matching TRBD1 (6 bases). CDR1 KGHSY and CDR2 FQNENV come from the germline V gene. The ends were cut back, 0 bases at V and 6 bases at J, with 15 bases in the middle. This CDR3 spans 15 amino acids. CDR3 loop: CASSQSAQGMGEQYF. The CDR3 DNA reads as TGTGCCAGCAGCCAATCGGCACAGGGAATGGGCGAGCAGTACTTC.

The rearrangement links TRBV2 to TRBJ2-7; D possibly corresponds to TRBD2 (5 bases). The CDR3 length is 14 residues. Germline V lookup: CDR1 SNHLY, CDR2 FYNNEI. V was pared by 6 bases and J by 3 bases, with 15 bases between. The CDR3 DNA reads TGTGCCAGCAGCCCCCCGGGGTTCTACTACGAGCAGTACTTC. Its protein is CASSPPGFYYEQYF.

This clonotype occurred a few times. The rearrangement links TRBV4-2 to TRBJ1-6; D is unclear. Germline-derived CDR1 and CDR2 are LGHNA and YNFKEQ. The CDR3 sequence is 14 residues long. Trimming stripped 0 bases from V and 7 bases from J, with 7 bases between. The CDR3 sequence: CASSQDSGNSPLHF. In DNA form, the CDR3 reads TGTGCCAGCAGCCAAGACTCGGGGAATTCACCCCTCCACTTT.